This TCR beta chain appears in the sequencing data of a study of regulatory T cells in long-lasting Graves disease. Whole-study results and caveats: TCR diversity was lower in persistent Graves' patients (versus newly diagnosed ones).

Trimming stripped 0 bases from V and 8 bases from J, with 17 bases between. The CDR3 consists of 14 residues. The V gene's germline CDR1 is DFQATT and CDR2 SNEGSKA (reference sequence). TCR beta libraries were built with iRepertoire HTBI primers and Arm-PCR of CDR3 regions. TCRdb called the multiplex PCR reads again in MiXCR, with one record for every CDR3 protein. Of roughly 420,000 distinct CDR3 sequences detected, roughly 17% appear once; the ten largest clones hold about a quarter. Regarding time point: newly diagnosed GD, antithyroid drugs for less than 3 months. Generation of the TCR library employed RNA extracted from PBMCs. On this clonotype itself: Its antigen is not identified.

This sample was also put to use in a study of T cells in Graves' hyperthyroidism and ophthalmopathy. Per that study: Stable Graves' hyperthyroidism meant no ophthalmopathy progression within 18 months.

This sequence originates from a woman younger than 30 with Graves disease. The input for sequencing was peripheral blood mononuclear cells (PBMCs), taken at new diagnosis, from a patient treated with antithyroid drugs. V and J are TRBV20-1 and TRBJ2-7, with TRBD2 as a possible D gene (6 bases). The CDR3 here is CSAREAGKPTKQYF. In DNA form, the CDR3 reads TGCAGTGCTAGAGAGGCGGGGAAACCTACTAAGCAGTACTTC.